The next 32 T cell receptor beta chains were all read from a single sample in a study of shared clonotypes between healthy human individuals. Profiling relied on immunoSEQ multiplex PCR, and the TCRdb table lists in-frame clones only, not all of them. The sample lists 1.5 million to 2.5 million clones; 85% to 95% were seen once. Naive CD8 cells lacked CD45RO, underwent positive selection for CCR7 and left out terminally differentiated effector memory CD45RA+ cells. The sequencing sample was made of naive CD8+ T cells sorted from blood. Receptors originate from a man aged 18 to 35 in good health.

The gene calls are TRBV18 and TRBJ1-1; D is unclear. Trimming took off 6 bases at V and 6 bases at J, with 23 bases between the two ends. The CDR3 has 16 amino acids. The V gene's germline CDR1 is KGHSH and CDR2 LQKENI. The CDR3 is CASSPNPGEAGPEAFF. CDR3 bases: TGTGCCAGCTCGCCTAACCCCGGGGAGGCGGGCCCTGAAGCTTTCTTT. The full variable domain, rest sourced from reference TRBV18 and TRBJ1-1, is NAGVMQNPRHLVRRRGQEARLRCSPMKGHSHVYWYRQLPEEGLKFMVYLQKENIIDESGMPKERFSAEFPKEGPSILRIQQVVRGDSAAYFCASSPNPGEAGPEAFFGQGTRLTVV.

In its sample, this clone was seen once. At the DNA level, this CDR3 is encoded by other sequences in the same sample as well. The chain uses TRBV5-4 and TRBJ2-7, with 8 nucleotides matching TRBD1. V lost 2 bases, J lost 6 bases, and 4 bases stayed unmatched. The CDR3 totals 13 residues. Germline CDR1 is SGHNT and CDR2 is YYREEE (reference sequence). The CDR3 spells CASSFQGAGEQYF. In DNA form, the CDR3 reads TGTGCCAGCAGCTTTCAGGGGGCGGGCGAGCAGTACTTC.

This clone was seen just once. V usage is TRBV10-3 and J usage is TRBJ2-7; weak D call: TRBD1 (7 bases). The V gene's germline CDR1 is ENHRY and CDR2 SYGVKD. CDR3 length: 15 amino acids. Trimming took 5 bases from V and 7 from J, leaving 21 bases between them. DNA of the CDR3: TGTGCCATCAGTCCCGGAGGGGGCGCGGTGGGGGAGCAGTACTTC. Its translation: CAISPGGGAVGEQYF.

The chain employs TRBV2 and TRBJ1-4; TRBD1 might be the D (5 bases). V lost 5 bases to trimming and J lost 5 bases, with 21 bases between them. The CDR3 has 17 residues. Per germline, CDR1 SNHLY and CDR2 FYNNEI. The CDR3: CASSHMYSIGANEKLFF. In nucleotides, the CDR3 is TGTGCCAGCAGTCATATGTACTCTATTGGGGCAAATGAAAAACTGTTTTTT.

The chain carries TRBV7-9 and TRBJ1-3; tentatively, D is TRBD1 (6 bases). This CDR3 contains 15 residues. The germline V and J ends were trimmed by 5 bases and 0 bases, with 11 bases remaining between them. Germline CDR1 and CDR2: SEHNR and FQNEAQ (reference sequence). The CDR3 region has the DNA TGTGCCAGCAGCCTACAGGGCAGCTCTGGAAACACCATATATTTT. Its translation is CASSLQGSSGNTIYF.

The rearrangement joins TRBV6-1 to TRBJ1-3; 7 bases are shared with TRBD1. The CDR3 contains 17 residues. Germline V lookup: CDR1 MNHNS, CDR2 SASEGT. The V segment lost 4 bases and the J segment 0 bases; nucleotides outside the gene matches: 9. This CDR3 is CASSAGGGPSSGNTIYF. DNA for the CDR3: TGTGCCAGCAGTGCAGGGGGGGGGCCCAGCTCTGGAAACACCATATATTTT.

The chain combines TRBV29-1 with TRBJ2-5; D is possibly TRBD2 (6 bases). Germline CDR1 reads SQVTM; CDR2 reads ANQGSEA. Deletions cut 1 base from V and 2 bases from J, with 14 bases between. The CDR3 loop spans 15 amino acids. CDR3 loop: CSVEGGGTLQETQYF. DNA for the CDR3: TGCAGCGTTGAAGGTGGCGGGACCCTTCAAGAGACCCAGTACTTC.

The chain combines TRBV6-4 with TRBJ1-4, with D possibly being TRBD1 (6 bases). Germline loops: CDR1 MRHNA, CDR2 SNTAGT. Trimming stripped 5 bases from V and 7 bases from J, with 20 bases between. The CDR3 loop spans 16 amino acids. The CDR3 coding sequence is TGTGCCAGCAGTACCCCGCAGGGGAGGCAAGGTGAAAAACTGTTTTTT. This encodes CASSTPQGRQGEKLFF.

V and J are TRBV30 and TRBJ2-7; 8 nucleotides agree with TRBD1. Germline loops: CDR1 GTSNPN, CDR2 SVGIG (reference sequence). The CDR3 is 13 amino acids. J lost 4 bases, V lost 3 bases, and 5 bases had no gene match. DNA for the CDR3: TGTGCCTGGAGAGATAGGACAGGGTACGAGCAGTACTTC. Translation: CAWRDRTGYEQYF. Full variable domain (outside the CDR3, taken from reference TRBV30 and TRBJ2-7): SQTIHQWPATLVQPVGSPLSLECTVEGTSNPNLYWYRQAAGRGLQLLFYSVGIGQISSEVPQNLSASRPQDRQFILSSKKLLLSDSGFYLCAWRDRTGYEQYFGPGTRLTVT.

This clone appeared a single time. The chain joins TRBV7-9 to TRBJ1-1; weak D call: TRBD1 (5 bases). Per the germline V gene, CDR1 is SEHNR and CDR2 is FQNEAQ (reference sequence). Trimming pared 1 base from V and 5 bases from J, leaving 20 bases between. This CDR3 region has 17 residues. The CDR3 bases are TGTGCCAGCAGCTTAGACGACTCTTTCAGGGTTGAGACTGAAGCTTTCTTT. Residues: CASSLDDSFRVETEAFF.

This chain uses TRBV6-6 with TRBJ1-2; 9 bases map to TRBD1. The CDR3 extends over 16 amino acids. The junction had 4 bases not matched to a gene; V was cut back by 0 bases and J by 2 bases. Germline V gene data show CDR1 as MNHNY and CDR2 as SVGAGI (reference sequence). The CDR3: CASSYSLGQGNYGYTF. DNA of the CDR3: TGTGCCAGCAGTTACTCCCTCGGACAGGGGAACTATGGCTACACCTTC.

In this sample, this clone turned up once. This sequence joins TRBV7-6 and TRBJ2-5; D gene uncertain. V was cut by 2 bases and J by 2 bases, with 15 bases left in between. This CDR3 is 16 amino acids long. Germline-derived CDR1 and CDR2 are SGHVS and FNYEAQ. This chain's CDR3 is CASSLTAGLKQETQYF. CDR3 coding DNA: TGTGCCAGCAGCTTAACAGCTGGGCTAAAACAAGAGACCCAGTACTTC. The whole variable domain, remainder taken from reference TRBV7-6 and TRBJ2-5, is GAGVSQSPRYKVTKRGQDVALRCDPISGHVSLYWYRQALGQGPEFLTYFNYEAQQDKSGLPNDRFSAERPEGSISTLTIQRTEQRDSAMYRCASSLTAGLKQETQYFGPGTRLLVL.

The CDR3 coding sequence is TGTGCCAGCAGTGCCCGAGGATCGAATCAGCCCCAGCATTTT. Residues: CASSARGSNQPQHF. V usage is TRBV25-1 and J usage is TRBJ1-5; no clear D gene. In germline, CDR1 is MGHDK, CDR2 SYGVNS. The CDR3 runs 14 residues. Deletions cut 4 bases from V and 4 bases from J, with 11 bases between. Supplemented by reference TRBV25-1 and TRBJ1-5, the full variable domain reads EADIYQTPRYLVIGTGKKITLECSQTMGHDKMYWYQQDPGMELHLIHYSYGVNSTEKGDLSSESTVSRIRTEHFPLTLESARPSHTSQYLCASSARGSNQPQHFGDGTRLSIL.

V usage is TRBV4-3 and J usage is TRBJ2-2; tentatively, D is TRBD2 (6 bases). Deletions cut 0 bases from V and 5 bases from J, with 16 bases between. The CDR3 runs 17 residues. The germline gives CDR1 LGHNA, CDR2 YSLEER. The CDR3 sequence is CASSQDVGDLPTGELFF. The DNA of the CDR3 is TGCGCCAGCAGCCAAGATGTAGGGGACTTACCAACCGGGGAGCTGTTTTTT.

The chain uses TRBV7-6 and TRBJ1-3; D ambiguous. Germline V gene sequence: CDR1 SGHVS, CDR2 FNYEAQ. The CDR3 covers 12 residues. The V end was cut by 5 bases, the J end by 8 bases, with 10 bases between. DNA for the CDR3: TGTGCCAGCAGCCTCGCCGGGGACACCATATATTTT. Encoded protein: CASSLAGDTIYF.

This chain uses TRBV27 with TRBJ2-2, with D tentatively TRBD2 (6 bases). V was shortened by 4 bases and J by 0 bases, with 12 bases between the two germline ends. There are 16 residues in the CDR3. Germline V CDR1 and CDR2: MNHEY, SMNVEV (reference sequence). The CDR3: CASSSRDSANTGELFF. CDR3 nucleotide sequence: TGTGCCAGCAGTTCCCGGGACTCCGCGAACACCGGGGAGCTGTTTTTT.

The count of this clone is one. The chain recombines TRBV30 with TRBJ2-5; D ambiguous. Trimming pared 1 base from V and 2 bases from J, leaving 8 bases between. Germline V gene sequence: CDR1 GTSNPN, CDR2 SVGIG (reference sequence). The CDR3 runs to 13 residues. The CDR3 coding sequence is TGTGCCTGGAGTGGTCCAGTACAAGAGACCCAGTACTTC. Translation: CAWSGPVQETQYF.

The J gene is TRBJ2-1, the V gene TRBV4-1; TRBD2 might be the D (6 bases). The germline gives CDR1 MGHRA, CDR2 YSYEKL. Deletions cut 4 bases from V and 0 bases from J, with 13 bases between. CDR3 length: 16 amino acids. CDR3 sequence (DNA): TGCGCCAGCAGCCCCGTTGAGGGAGGCTCCTACAATGAGCAGTTCTTC. This sequence encodes CASSPVEGGSYNEQFF.

The chain employs TRBV27 and TRBJ2-1, with 12 nucleotides matching TRBD2. V lost 5 bases, J lost 5 bases, and 4 bases stayed unmatched. This CDR3 spans 15 amino acids. Germline CDR1 MNHEY, CDR2 SMNVEV (reference sequence). CDR3 nucleotides: TGTGCCAGCAGTATACTAGCGGGAGGAGACAATGAGCAGTTCTTC. Amino acid sequence: CASSILAGGDNEQFF.

As for this clone: Sequence at one end of the junction differs from germline and may be a read error. Here the CDR3 DNA reads TGCGCCAGCAGCCAAGCTTGGACTGAAAGGAACGGGATTTTT. Translated: CASSQAWTERNGIF. The genes are TRBV4-1 and TRBJ1-4; D ambiguous. From germline, CDR1 is MGHRA and CDR2 YSYEKL. CDR3 length equals 14 residues.

On this clone itself: Other nucleotide sequences from this sample produce the same CDR3. The gene calls are TRBV4-1 and TRBJ2-7, with D tentatively TRBD2 (5 bases). Germline lookup yields CDR1 MGHRA and CDR2 YSYEKL. Deletions cut 0 bases from V and 2 bases from J, with 11 bases between. The CDR3 extends over 15 amino acids. CDR3 DNA sequence: TGCGCCAGCAGCCAAGATCCAGGACTTACCTACGAGCAGTACTTC. Its translation is CASSQDPGLTYEQYF.

This chain uses TRBV19 with TRBJ2-5, with unresolved D. V gave up 3 bases and J gave up 3 bases, with 2 bases separating them. The CDR3 contains 11 residues. Per the germline V gene, CDR1 is LNHDA and CDR2 is SQIVND (reference sequence). The CDR3 region has the DNA TGTGCCAGTAGTATCGAAGAGACCCAGTACTTC. Its protein is CASSIEETQYF.

The chain employs TRBV6-5 and TRBJ2-7, with 9 nucleotides matching TRBD1. J lost 4 bases, V lost 6 bases, and 7 bases had no gene match. This CDR3 is 14 amino acids long. Germline CDR1 reads MNHEY; CDR2 reads SVGAGI. CDR3 region: CASSPTGTGYEQYF. CDR3 DNA sequence: TGTGCCAGCAGCCCCACCGGGACAGGGTACGAGCAGTACTTC.

This sequence joins TRBV19 and TRBJ2-7; D call uncertain. Germline CDR1 and CDR2: LNHDA and SQIVND (reference sequence). The CDR3 is made up of 14 amino acids. V dropped 3 bases and J dropped 4 bases, with 13 bases sitting between them. The CDR3 sequence is CASSMLGNPYEQYF. In nucleotides, the CDR3 is TGTGCCAGTAGTATGTTAGGGAATCCGTACGAGCAGTACTTC.

This chain links TRBV19 with TRBJ2-2; D not certain. The V end was cut by 8 bases, the J end by 3 bases, with 1 base between. The germline V gene encodes CDR1 LNHDA and CDR2 SQIVND (reference sequence). This CDR3 region has 10 residues. The CDR3 region is CASDTGELFF. The CDR3 nucleotides are TGTGCCAGTGACACCGGGGAGCTGTTTTTT.

CDR3 amino acids: CASTDVSSGSYEQYF. The CDR3 coding sequence is TGTGCCAGTACAGATGTTTCTAGCGGCTCCTACGAGCAGTACTTC. The chain combines TRBV19 with TRBJ2-7, with 7 bases identical to TRBD2. CDR3 length: 15 amino acids. Germline CDR1 and CDR2: LNHDA and SQIVND (reference sequence). V was pared by 7 bases and J by 0 bases, with 9 bases of the junction left unmatched.

The V call is TRBV7-9, the J call TRBJ2-5; 7 bases line up with TRBD1. Germline V gene data show CDR1 as SEHNR and CDR2 as FQNEAQ (reference sequence). Trimming removed 7 bases from V and 2 bases from J; junction bases left unmatched: 7. This CDR3 contains 14 residues. The CDR3 reads CASNEQGPQETQYF. In nucleotides, the CDR3 is TGTGCCAGCAACGAACAGGGGCCTCAAGAGACCCAGTACTTC.

The rearrangement joins TRBV7-9 to TRBJ2-7, with D tentatively TRBD2 (6 bases). Germline CDR1 SEHNR, CDR2 FQNEAQ (reference sequence). The CDR3 length is 13 residues. V was cut by 5 bases and J by 5 bases, with 13 bases left in between. CDR3: CASSAEAGNEQYF. As DNA, the CDR3 is TGTGCCAGCAGCGCAGAGGCGGGAAACGAGCAGTACTTC.

This rearrangement joins TRBV13 to TRBJ1-2; D remains unclear. The germline CDR1 and CDR2 sequences are PRHDT and FYEKMQ (reference sequence). Deletions cut 3 bases from V and 13 bases from J, with 15 bases between. The CDR3 length is 12 residues. The CDR3 region has the DNA TGTGCCAGCAGCTTGGCCGGCCGCGTTTTCACCTTC. Its protein product is CASSLAGRVFTF.

The chain has TRBV6-5 and TRBJ2-7; 7 nucleotides line up with TRBD1. V gave up 6 bases and J gave up 5 bases; unmatched junction bases: 7. CDR3 size: 13 residues. Germline CDR1 and CDR2: MNHEY and SVGAGI. CDR3 in DNA: TGTGCCAGCAGGGCCGGTACAGGGGACGAGCAGTACTTC. Protein product: CASRAGTGDEQYF.

The V and J genes are TRBV5-8 and TRBJ2-7, with D uncertain. This CDR3 comprises 12 residues. CDR1 is SGHTS and CDR2 is YDEGEE in the germline V gene. With 3 bases removed from V and 11 bases from J, the gap between germline ends came to 15 bases. The CDR3 region is CASSSSPWEKYF. DNA of the CDR3: TGTGCCAGCAGCTCCTCGCCTTGGGAAAAGTACTTC.

This clone was seen only once. The CDR3, as DNA: TGTGCCAGCAGCCCGGACGGGGACTACGAGCAGTACTTC. Translated: CASSPDGDYEQYF. J is TRBJ2-7 and V is TRBV7-3, with D possibly matching TRBD2 (5 bases). Per germline, CDR1 SGHTA and CDR2 FQGTGA. The V gene lost 5 bases and the J gene lost 3 bases, with 11 bases spanning the gap. The CDR3 contains 13 residues. The full variable domain, its missing parts supplied by reference TRBV7-3 and TRBJ2-7, is GAGVSQTPSNKVTEKGKYVELRCDPISGHTALYWYRQSLGQGPEFLIYFQGTGAADDSGLPNDRFFAVRPEGSVSTLKIQRTERGDSAVYLCASSPDGDYEQYFGPGTRLTVT.